The source of this T cell receptor (beta chain) is a study of blood T cells in healthy people across ages. Points from the study as a whole: When set beside aged donors, long-lived donors presented more naive CD4+ cells and higher diversity.

Turning to this clonotype: Its cognate antigen is unknown.

The second PCR ran 7 to 11 cycles with a sample-barcoded 5' primer and J-beta primers. TCRdb reanalysed the 5' RACE reads using MiXCR and keeps one entry per CDR3 protein. The sample lists about 640,000 distinct CDR3 sequences; 58% were seen once. The V gene's germline CDR1 is MNHEY and CDR2 SVGEGT. This CDR3 spans 15 amino acids. Trimming took 5 bases from V and 3 from J, leaving 17 bases between them. The sample was blood. The sequence was collected from a man between 60 and 70 years old in good health. The V and J genes are TRBV6-2 or TRBV6-3 and TRBJ2-7; D may be TRBD1 (6 bases). The CDR3 sequence: CASSHAVTGFYEQYF. The CDR3 bases are TGTGCCAGCAGTCACGCCGTAACAGGGTTCTACGAGCAGTACTTC.